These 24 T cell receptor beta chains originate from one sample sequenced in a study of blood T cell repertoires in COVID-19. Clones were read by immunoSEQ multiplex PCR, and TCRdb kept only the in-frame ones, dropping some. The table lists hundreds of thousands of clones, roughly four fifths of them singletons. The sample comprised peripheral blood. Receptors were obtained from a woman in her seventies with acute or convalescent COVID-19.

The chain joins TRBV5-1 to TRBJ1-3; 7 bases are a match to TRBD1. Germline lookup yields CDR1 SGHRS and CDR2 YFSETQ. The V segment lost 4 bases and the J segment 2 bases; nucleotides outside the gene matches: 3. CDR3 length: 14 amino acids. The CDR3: CASSQGQTGNTIYF. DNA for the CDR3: TGCGCCAGCAGCCAGGGACAGACTGGAAACACCATATATTTT.

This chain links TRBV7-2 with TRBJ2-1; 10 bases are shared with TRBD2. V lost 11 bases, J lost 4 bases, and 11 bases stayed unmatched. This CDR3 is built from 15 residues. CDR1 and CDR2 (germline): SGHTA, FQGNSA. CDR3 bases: TGTGCCGGATCTTTAGCGGGGGGACTTTACAATGAGCAGTTCTTC. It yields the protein CAGSLAGGLYNEQFF.

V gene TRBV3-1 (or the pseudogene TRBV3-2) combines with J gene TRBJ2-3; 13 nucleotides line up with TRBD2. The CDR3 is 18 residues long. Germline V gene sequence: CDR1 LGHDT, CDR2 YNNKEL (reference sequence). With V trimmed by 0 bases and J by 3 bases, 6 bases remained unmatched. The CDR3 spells CASSQEKLAGGPTDTQYF. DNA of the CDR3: TGTGCCAGCAGCCAAGAAAAACTAGCGGGGGGGCCGACAGATACGCAGTATTTT.

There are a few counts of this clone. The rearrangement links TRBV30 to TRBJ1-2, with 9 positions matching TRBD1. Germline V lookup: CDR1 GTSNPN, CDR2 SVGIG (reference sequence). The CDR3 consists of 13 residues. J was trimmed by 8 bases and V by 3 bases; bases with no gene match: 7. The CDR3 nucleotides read TGTGCCTGGAGGGACAGGGGTGTGAGGGGCTACACCTTC. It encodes CAWRDRGVRGYTF.

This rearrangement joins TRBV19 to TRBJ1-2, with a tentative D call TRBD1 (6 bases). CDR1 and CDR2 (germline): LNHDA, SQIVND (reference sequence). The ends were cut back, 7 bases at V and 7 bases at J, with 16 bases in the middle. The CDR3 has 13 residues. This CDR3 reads CASTQGRWGGYTF. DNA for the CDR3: TGTGCCAGTACACAGGGCAGGTGGGGTGGCTACACCTTC.

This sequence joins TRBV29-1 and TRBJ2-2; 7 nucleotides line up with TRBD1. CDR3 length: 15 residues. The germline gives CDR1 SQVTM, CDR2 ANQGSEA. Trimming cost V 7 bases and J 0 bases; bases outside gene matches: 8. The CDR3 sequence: CSAKSGTANTGELFF. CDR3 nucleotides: TGCAGCGCCAAATCCGGGACAGCGAACACCGGGGAGCTGTTTTTT.

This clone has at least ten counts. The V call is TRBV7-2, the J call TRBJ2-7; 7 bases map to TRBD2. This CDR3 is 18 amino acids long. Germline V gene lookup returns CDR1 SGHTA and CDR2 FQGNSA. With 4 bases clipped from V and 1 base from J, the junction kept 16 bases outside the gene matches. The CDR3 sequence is CASSSRGGGAGGSYEQYF. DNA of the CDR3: TGTGCCAGCAGCTCCCGAGGCGGGGGAGCTGGGGGATCCTACGAGCAGTACTTC.

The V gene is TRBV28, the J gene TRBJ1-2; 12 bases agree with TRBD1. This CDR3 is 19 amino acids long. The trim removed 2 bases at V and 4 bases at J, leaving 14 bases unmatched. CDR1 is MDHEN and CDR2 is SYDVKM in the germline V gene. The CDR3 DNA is TGTGCCAGCAGTTTAGATACCGGGACAGGGGGCGGAGGTGTCTATGGCTACACCTTC. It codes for CASSLDTGTGGGGVYGYTF.

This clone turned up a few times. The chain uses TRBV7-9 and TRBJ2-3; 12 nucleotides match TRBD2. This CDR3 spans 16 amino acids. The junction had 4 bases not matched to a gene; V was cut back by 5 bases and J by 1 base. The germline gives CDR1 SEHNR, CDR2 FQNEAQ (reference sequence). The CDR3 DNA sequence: TGTGCCAGCAGCCCCCGGACTAGCGGGGGCACAGATACGCAGTATTTT. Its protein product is CASSPRTSGGTDTQYF.

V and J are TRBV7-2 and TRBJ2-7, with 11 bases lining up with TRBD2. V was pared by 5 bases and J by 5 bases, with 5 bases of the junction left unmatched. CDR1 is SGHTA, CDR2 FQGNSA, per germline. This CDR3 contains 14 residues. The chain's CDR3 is CASSIGLAGNEQYF. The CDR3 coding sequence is TGTGCCAGCAGCATTGGACTAGCGGGCAACGAGCAGTACTTC.

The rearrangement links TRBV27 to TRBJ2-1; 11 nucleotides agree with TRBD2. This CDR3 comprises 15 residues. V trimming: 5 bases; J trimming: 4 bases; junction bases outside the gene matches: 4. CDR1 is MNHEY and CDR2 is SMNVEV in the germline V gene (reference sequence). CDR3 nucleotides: TGTGCCAGCAGTCTAGCGGGGGGCCCGTACAATGAGCAGTTCTTC. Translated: CASSLAGGPYNEQFF.

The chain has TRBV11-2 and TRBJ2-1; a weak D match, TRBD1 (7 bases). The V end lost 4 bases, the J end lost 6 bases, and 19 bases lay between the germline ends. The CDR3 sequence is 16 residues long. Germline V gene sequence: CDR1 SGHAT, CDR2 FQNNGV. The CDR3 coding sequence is TGTGCCAGCAGCTATAGCAGGGGGGCCTTTACCAATGAGCAGTTCTTC. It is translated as CASSYSRGAFTNEQFF.

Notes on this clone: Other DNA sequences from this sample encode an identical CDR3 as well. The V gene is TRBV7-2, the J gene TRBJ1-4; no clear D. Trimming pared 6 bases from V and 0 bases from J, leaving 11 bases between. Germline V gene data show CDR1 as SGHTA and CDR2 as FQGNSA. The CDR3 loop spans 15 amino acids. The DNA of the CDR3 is TGTGCCAGCAGTCCGAGACGGGCAACTAATGAAAAACTGTTTTTT. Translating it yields CASSPRRATNEKLFF.

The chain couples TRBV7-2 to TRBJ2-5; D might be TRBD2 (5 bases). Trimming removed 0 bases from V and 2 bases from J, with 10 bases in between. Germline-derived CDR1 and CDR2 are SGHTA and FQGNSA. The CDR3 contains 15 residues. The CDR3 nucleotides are TGTGCCAGCAGCTTAGCGGCGAGGAGGCAAGAGACCCAGTACTTC. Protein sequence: CASSLAARRQETQYF.

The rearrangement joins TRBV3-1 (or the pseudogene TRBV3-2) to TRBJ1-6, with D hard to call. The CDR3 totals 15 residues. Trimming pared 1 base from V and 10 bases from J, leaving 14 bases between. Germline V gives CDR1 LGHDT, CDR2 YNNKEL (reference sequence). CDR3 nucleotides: TGTGCCAGCAGCCAAGGAACCAACCTGGGCTCACCCCTCCACTTT. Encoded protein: CASSQGTNLGSPLHF.

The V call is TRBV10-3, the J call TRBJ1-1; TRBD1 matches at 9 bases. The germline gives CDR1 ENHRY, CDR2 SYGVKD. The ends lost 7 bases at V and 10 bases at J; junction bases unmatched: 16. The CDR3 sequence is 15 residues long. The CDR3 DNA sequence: TGTGCCATCAAATCCGAACCCGACAGGGGGGAGAGAGCTTTCTTT. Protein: CAIKSEPDRGERAFF.

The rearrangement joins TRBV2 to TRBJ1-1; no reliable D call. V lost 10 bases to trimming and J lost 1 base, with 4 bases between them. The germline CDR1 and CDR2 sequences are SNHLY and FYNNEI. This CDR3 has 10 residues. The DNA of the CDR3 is TGTGCCATCTCGAACACTGAAGCTTTCTTT. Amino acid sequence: CAISNTEAFF.

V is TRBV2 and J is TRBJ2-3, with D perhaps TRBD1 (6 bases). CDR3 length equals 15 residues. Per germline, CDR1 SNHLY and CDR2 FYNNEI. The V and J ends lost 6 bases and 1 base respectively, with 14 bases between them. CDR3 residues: CASRVGGGRTDTQYF. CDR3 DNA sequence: TGTGCCAGCAGGGTAGGGGGTGGCCGCACAGATACGCAGTATTTT.

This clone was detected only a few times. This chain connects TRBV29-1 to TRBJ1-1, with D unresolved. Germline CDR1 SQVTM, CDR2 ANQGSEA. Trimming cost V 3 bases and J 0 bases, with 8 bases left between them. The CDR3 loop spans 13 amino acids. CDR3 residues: CSVDYSMNTEAFF. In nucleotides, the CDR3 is TGCAGCGTTGATTACAGCATGAACACTGAAGCTTTCTTT.

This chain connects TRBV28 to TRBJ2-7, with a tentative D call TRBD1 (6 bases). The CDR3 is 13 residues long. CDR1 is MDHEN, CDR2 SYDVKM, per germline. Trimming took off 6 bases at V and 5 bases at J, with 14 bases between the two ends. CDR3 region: CASRPGHTNEQYF. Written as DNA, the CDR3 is TGTGCCAGCAGGCCGGGACATACAAACGAGCAGTACTTC. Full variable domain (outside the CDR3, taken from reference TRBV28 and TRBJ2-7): DVKVTQSSRYLVKRTGEKVFLECVQDMDHENMFWYRQDPGLGLRLIYFSYDVKMKEKGDIPEGYSVSREKKERFSLILESASTNQTSMYLCASRPGHTNEQYFGPGTRLTVT.

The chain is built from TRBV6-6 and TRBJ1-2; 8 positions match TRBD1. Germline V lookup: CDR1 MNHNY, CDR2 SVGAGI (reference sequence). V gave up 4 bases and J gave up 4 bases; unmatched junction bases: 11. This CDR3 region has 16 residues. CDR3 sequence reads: CASSSSTGDVSYGYTF. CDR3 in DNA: TGTGCCAGCAGTTCCTCGACAGGGGATGTGAGCTATGGCTACACCTTC.

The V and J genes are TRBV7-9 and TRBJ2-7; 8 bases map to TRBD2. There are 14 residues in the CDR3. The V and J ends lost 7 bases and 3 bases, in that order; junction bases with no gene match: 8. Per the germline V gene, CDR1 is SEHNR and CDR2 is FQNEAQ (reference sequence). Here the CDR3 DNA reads TGTGCCAGCACCCCGGGCGGGGGGCTCTACGAGCAGTACTTC. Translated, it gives CASTPGGGLYEQYF.

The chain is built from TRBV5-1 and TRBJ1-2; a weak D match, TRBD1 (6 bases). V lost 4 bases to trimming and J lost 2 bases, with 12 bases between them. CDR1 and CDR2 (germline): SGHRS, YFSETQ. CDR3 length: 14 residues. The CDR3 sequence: CASSPGGQNYGYTF. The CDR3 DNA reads TGCGCCAGCAGCCCGGGTGGACAGAACTATGGCTACACCTTC.

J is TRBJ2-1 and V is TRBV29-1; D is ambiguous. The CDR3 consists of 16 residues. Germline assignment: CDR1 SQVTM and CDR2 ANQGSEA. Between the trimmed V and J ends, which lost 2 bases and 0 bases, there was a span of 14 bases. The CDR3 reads CSVEWFTVSSYNEQFF. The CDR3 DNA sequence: TGCAGCGTTGAATGGTTTACCGTCAGCTCCTACAATGAGCAGTTCTTC.